This record concerns one TCR beta chain sequence. These data are taken from a study of blood T cell repertoires in COVID-19. Study details: COVID-19 samples from acute and convalescent phases originated in the United States, Italy and Spain. T cells, B-cell-depleted T cells, or PBMCs provided the cDNA or gDNA that served as material.

J was trimmed by 0 bases and V by 6 bases; bases with no gene match: 4. This CDR3 contains 16 residues. The germline V gene has CDR1 MNHEY and CDR2 SVGEGT. As originally analysed: Researchers report that nucleated cell counts were estimated from reference gene primer amplification. Libraries were prepared by immunoSEQ multiplex PCR; TCRdb keeps only in-frame clonotypes and omits some of them. V, J and clone size are those of that table, while D and trimming were read from the DNA. The sample lists about 220,000 clones; 75% to 85% were seen once. What was sequenced was peripheral blood. This clonotype originated in a woman in her sixties or seventies with acute or convalescent COVID-19. This chain links TRBV6-2 or TRBV6-3 with TRBJ2-5; 13 bases align to TRBD2. For the CDR3, the DNA is TGTGCCAGCAGCTGGACTAGCGGGGGTAACCAAGAGACCCAGTACTTC. Amino acids: CASSWTSGGNQETQYF.